A selection of T cell receptor beta chains follows, all from one sample in a study of blood T cells in healthy people across ages. TCRdb called the 5' RACE reads again in MiXCR, with one record for every CDR3 protein. The data contain roughly 680,000 distinct CDR3 sequences, around half of them singletons. Sequencing used blood. These receptors originate from a woman aged 60-75 years in good health. CDR3s include the opening cysteine and the closing phenylalanine or tryptophan. Each record gives: J gene, clone size, V gene, CDR3 length, D gene, CDR3 DNA, CDR3 protein. A D gene is named only where the DNA matches it firmly. Clone size is not always given. Where it is, it says once, few, many or a class for expanded clones.

j_gene: TRBJ2-5
abundance: few
v_gene: TRBV29-1
len: 12
d_gene: NA
CDR3nt: TGCAGCGGGAAGGAGGGTTCGGAGACCCAGTACTTC
CDR3aa: CSGKEGSETQYF

j_gene: TRBJ2-7
abundance: few
v_gene: TRBV5-1
len: 14
d_gene: TRBD2
CDR3nt: TGCGCCAGCAGCCGGACTAGCGGGAGTTCCGAGCAGTACTTC
CDR3aa: CASSRTSGSSEQYF

j_gene: TRBJ2-3
abundance: NA
v_gene: TRBV25-1
len: 13
d_gene: TRBD2
CDR3nt: TGTGCCAGCAGTGTGGTAGCGGGAGATACGCAGTATTTT
CDR3aa: CASSVVAGDTQYF

j_gene: TRBJ1-4
abundance: NA
v_gene: TRBV5-1
len: 14
d_gene: TRBD1
CDR3nt: TGCGCCAGCAGCTCAACAGGGGCTAATGAAAAACTGTTTTTT
CDR3aa: CASSSTGANEKLFF

j_gene: TRBJ2-4
abundance: NA
v_gene: TRBV28
len: 14
d_gene: NA
CDR3nt: TGTGCCAGCGGGGGGTCAGGGGCAAAAAACATTCAGTACTTC
CDR3aa: CASGGSGAKNIQYF

j_gene: TRBJ2-6
abundance: many
v_gene: TRBV27
len: 16
d_gene: NA
CDR3nt: TGTGCCAGCAGTTCCGTCACAGCGTCTGGGGCCAACGTCCTGACTTTC
CDR3aa: CASSSVTASGANVLTF

j_gene: TRBJ2-3
abundance: NA
v_gene: TRBV12-3/TRBV12-4
len: 18
d_gene: NA
CDR3nt: TGTGCCAGCAGCTCTGGAGGACTAATGGCTAGCGACACAGATACGCAGTATTTT
CDR3aa: CASSSGGLMASDTDTQYF

j_gene: TRBJ2-1
abundance: NA
v_gene: TRBV5-4
len: 16
d_gene: NA
CDR3nt: TGTGCCAGCAGCCTGGACGCTGAAAGCTCCTACAATGAGCAGTTCTTC
CDR3aa: CASSLDAESSYNEQFF

j_gene: TRBJ1-1
abundance: NA
v_gene: TRBV5-1
len: 13
d_gene: NA
CDR3nt: TGCGCCAGCACAAGGGGCCTGAACACTGAAGCTTTCTTT
CDR3aa: CASTRGLNTEAFF

j_gene: TRBJ2-5
abundance: NA
v_gene: TRBV10-3
len: 13
d_gene: NA
CDR3nt: TGTGCCATCAACTCGGGAGTAGGAGAGACCCAGTACTTC
CDR3aa: CAINSGVGETQYF

j_gene: TRBJ1-1
abundance: once
v_gene: TRBV6-6
len: 15
d_gene: NA
CDR3nt: TGTGCCAGCAGTTACTCGGGCGTTAGGAACACTGAAGCTTTCTTT
CDR3aa: CASSYSGVRNTEAFF

j_gene: TRBJ2-7
abundance: NA
v_gene: TRBV7-2
len: 15
d_gene: NA
CDR3nt: TGTGCCAGCAGCTTAGATACAGGCAAAGCCTACGAGCAGTACTTC
CDR3aa: CASSLDTGKAYEQYF

j_gene: TRBJ2-1
abundance: NA
v_gene: TRBV6-4
len: 13
d_gene: TRBD2
CDR3nt: TGTGCCAGCAGTGTACTAGCGGGGGTTGAGCAGTTCTTC
CDR3aa: CASSVLAGVEQFF

j_gene: TRBJ2-1
abundance: NA
v_gene: TRBV3-1
len: 13
d_gene: NA
CDR3nt: TGCGCCAGCAGCCAAGGACCGGGGGATGAGCAGTTCTTC
CDR3aa: CASSQGPGDEQFF

j_gene: TRBJ2-7
abundance: NA
v_gene: TRBV9
len: 13
d_gene: NA
CDR3nt: TGTGCCAGCAGTCTAGCAAACTACAATGAGCAGTACTTC
CDR3aa: CASSLANYNEQYF

j_gene: TRBJ2-7
abundance: few
v_gene: TRBV5-1
len: 18
d_gene: NA
CDR3nt: TGCGCCAGCAGCGGAGGGGCGAGCGGGACAATTTTCGACTACGAGCAGTACTTC
CDR3aa: CASSGGASGTIFDYEQYF

j_gene: TRBJ1-2
abundance: once
v_gene: TRBV7-2
len: 13
d_gene: NA
CDR3nt: TGTGCCAGCAGCCAGGGGCCCCCCGATGGCTACACCTTC
CDR3aa: CASSQGPPDGYTF